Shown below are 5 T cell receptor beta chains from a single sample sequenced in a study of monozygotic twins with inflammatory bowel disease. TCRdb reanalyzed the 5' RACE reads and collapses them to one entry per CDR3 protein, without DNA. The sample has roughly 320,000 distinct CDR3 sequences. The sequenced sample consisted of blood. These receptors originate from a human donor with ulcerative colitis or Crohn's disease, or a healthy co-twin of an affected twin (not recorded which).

Here the CDR3 reads CSASWGGDSPLHF. V gene TRBV20-1 combines with J gene TRBJ1-6; TCRdb lists TRBD1, though no DNA is available to test this call. CDR1 and CDR2 (germline): DFQATT, SNEGSKA (reference sequence). The CDR3 sequence is 13 residues long.

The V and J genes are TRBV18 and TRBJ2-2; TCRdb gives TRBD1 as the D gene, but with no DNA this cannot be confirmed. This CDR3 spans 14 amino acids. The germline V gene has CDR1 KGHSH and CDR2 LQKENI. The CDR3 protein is CASSPGQGIGELFF.

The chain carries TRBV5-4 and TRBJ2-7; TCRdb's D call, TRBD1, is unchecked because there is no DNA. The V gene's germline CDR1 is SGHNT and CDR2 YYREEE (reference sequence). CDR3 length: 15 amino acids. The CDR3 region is CASSFPGQGAYEQYF.

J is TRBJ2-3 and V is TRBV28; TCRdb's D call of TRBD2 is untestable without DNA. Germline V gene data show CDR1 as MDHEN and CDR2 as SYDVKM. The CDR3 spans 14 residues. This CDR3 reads CASRSLAGEVTQYF.

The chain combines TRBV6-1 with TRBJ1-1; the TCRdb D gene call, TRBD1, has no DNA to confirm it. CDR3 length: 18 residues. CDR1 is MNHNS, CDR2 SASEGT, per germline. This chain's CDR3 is CASKGGSAGLFMNTEAFF.